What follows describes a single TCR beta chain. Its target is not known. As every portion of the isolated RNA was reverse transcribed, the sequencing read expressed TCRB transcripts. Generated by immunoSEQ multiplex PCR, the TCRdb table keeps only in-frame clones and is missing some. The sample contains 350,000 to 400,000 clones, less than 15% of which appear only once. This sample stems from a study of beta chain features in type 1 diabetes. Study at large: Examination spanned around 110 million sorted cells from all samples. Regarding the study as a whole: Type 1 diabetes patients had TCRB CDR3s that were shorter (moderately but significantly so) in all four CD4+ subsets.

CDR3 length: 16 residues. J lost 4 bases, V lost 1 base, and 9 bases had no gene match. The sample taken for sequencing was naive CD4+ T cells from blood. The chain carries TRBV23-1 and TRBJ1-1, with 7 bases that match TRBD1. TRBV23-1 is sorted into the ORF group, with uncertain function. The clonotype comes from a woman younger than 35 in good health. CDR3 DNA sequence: TGCGCCAGCAGTCAATATAAGGGGGCCTGGGTCACTGAAGCTTTCTTT. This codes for CASSQYKGAWVTEAFF.